This TCR beta chain was documented in a study of blood T cell repertoires in COVID-19. As for the study in general: The United States, Italy and Spain supplied acute and convalescent COVID-19 samples. T cells, B-cell-depleted T cells, or PBMCs provided the cDNA or gDNA that served as material.

Per the study methods: Reference gene primer amplification gave nucleated cell count estimates. Assay used: immunoSEQ multiplex PCR; TCRdb lists only in-frame clones, some missing. V, J and clone size are those of that table, while D and trimming were read from the DNA. The repertoire holds about 30,000 clones, with 55% to 80% as singletons. The CDR3 consists of 13 residues. Germline values: CDR1 MNHEY, CDR2 SVGAGI. V was trimmed by 2 bases and J by 4 bases, leaving 8 bases between them. This chain links TRBV6-5 with TRBJ2-5; unclear D gene. This TCR was sampled from a human donor in a cohort sampled during active COVID-19. The sequencing input was peripheral blood. This chain's CDR3 is CASSYGPTETQYF. For the CDR3, the DNA is TGTGCCAGCAGTTACGGCCCAACAGAGACCCAGTACTTC.